One T cell receptor (beta chain) is described in this entry. Its cognate antigen is unknown. This CDR3 has 14 amino acids. CDR1 is SGHDT and CDR2 is YYEEEE in the germline V gene. J was trimmed by 4 bases and V by 2 bases; bases with no gene match: 3. Repertoires were generated with immunoSEQ multiplex PCR, while TCRdb's copy carries only in-frame clones and drops some. The sample has about 86,000 clones, about 91% seen once; the top ten hold 0.4% to 0.5%. This sample is part of a study of graft-versus-host responses after intestinal transplantation. Study-level information: Recipients had transplants, and these were multivisceral, liver-intestinal, or isolated intestinal. The study gave all recipients anti-thymocyte globulin induction, then tacrolimus and steroids for 2 to 3 years.

Whole-study findings and limits: Allografts from individuals with graft-donor T cell macrochimerism displayed high graft-versus-host to host-versus-graft clonal ratios. Early HvG declines after transplant were associated with peak circulating GvH clone levels.

The TCR sequence derives from a human donor who received an intestinal transplant. The material was unstimulated CD8+ T cells sorted from spleen or lymph node cells, obtained before intestinal transplant. This chain connects TRBV5-6 to TRBJ2-7; 10 bases align to TRBD1. Written as DNA, the CDR3 is TGTGCCAGCAGCTTCCGGGACAGGGGTTACGAGCAGTACTTC. Translating it yields CASSFRDRGYEQYF.